This is a list of T cell receptor beta chains from one sample in a study of technical replicates of blood from a few donors. Clones were read by immunoSEQ multiplex PCR, and TCRdb kept only the in-frame ones, dropping some. The sample lists more than 90,000 clones; nearly 96% were seen once. The sample comprised T cells isolated from PBMCs. These receptors originate from a human donor in good health. CDR3s include the opening cysteine and the closing phenylalanine or tryptophan. D genes are given only for firm matches. The size field is filled for only some rows; it gives once, few, many or a size class.

v_gene	abundance	d_gene	j_gene	CDR3nt	CDR3aa
TRBV6-1	.	TRBD2	TRBJ2-5	TGTGCCAGCAGTGAAGCGGGGAGCGGGAGAAGAGGGGAGACCCAGTACTTC	CASSEAGSGRRGETQYF
TRBV4-1	.	TRBD2	TRBJ2-3	TGCGCCAGCAGCCAACCGACTAGCGGGAGAACAGATACGCAGTATTTT	CASSQPTSGRTDTQYF
TRBV2	.	.	TRBJ1-2	TGTGCCACCCGATCGGACAGCCTAAGTGGCTACACCTTC	CATRSDSLSGYTF
TRBV6-5	.	.	TRBJ2-5	TGTGCCAGCACTCCCACTAATAGCGCGCGGGAGACCCAGTACTTC	CASTPTNSARETQYF
TRBV7-9	.	.	TRBJ1-4	TGTGCCAGCAGCTTAGTGGGCAGGGGCGGAACTAATGAAAAACTGTTTTTT	CASSLVGRGGTNEKLFF
TRBV5-1	.	.	TRBJ1-2	TGCGCCAGCAGCTTGGAGTCAGGGGTCGGCTACACCTTC	CASSLESGVGYTF
TRBV9	.	.	TRBJ1-3	TGTGCCAGCAGCGCGGACAGTCGGACTGGAAACACCATATATTTT	CASSADSRTGNTIYF
TRBV6-1	.	.	TRBJ2-1	TGTGCCAGCACCCGAGGAGCGGATGAGCAGTTCTTC	CASTRGADEQFF
TRBV28	.	.	TRBJ1-5	TGTGCCAGCAGTCCCAACAATCAGCCCCAGCATTTT	CASSPNNQPQHF
TRBV15	.	.	TRBJ1-2	TGTGCCACCAGCAGAGAAGGGGCGGCAGGCTACACCTTC	CATSREGAAGYTF
TRBV27	.	.	TRBJ2-5	TGTGCCAGCAGTCCGGATCTGGGGGGAGAGACCCAGTACTTC	CASSPDLGGETQYF
TRBV2	.	TRBD2	TRBJ2-7	TGTGCCAGCAGTGAATTAGCGGGAATTCGCAACGAGCAGTACTTC	CASSELAGIRNEQYF
TRBV13	.	TRBD1	TRBJ2-7	TGTGCCAGCAGCTTTGGGACAGGGACCTACGAGCAGTACTTC	CASSFGTGTYEQYF
TRBV7-9	.	.	TRBJ1-1	TGTGCCAGCAGCTTAGACAGCCTTAATGTTTCCTTT	CASSLDSLNVSF
TRBV9	.	TRBD2	TRBJ2-1	TGTGCCAGCAGCCCCGGACTAGGCCCCTACAATGAGCAGTTCTTC	CASSPGLGPYNEQFF
TRBV18	.	TRBD1	TRBJ1-5	TGTGCCAGCTCACCTACAGACAGGGAACGGGATCAGCCCCAGCATTTT	CASSPTDRERDQPQHF
TRBV7-9	.	.	TRBJ1-6	TGTGCCAGCAGCTTACTTACCGACAGGTCCTATAATTCACCCCTCCACTTT	CASSLLTDRSYNSPLHF
TRBV6-5	once	.	TRBJ2-5	TGTGCCAGCAGTTGGAGGGCGGGGGAGACCCAGTACTTC	CASSWRAGETQYF
TRBV28	.	TRBD2	TRBJ2-1	TGTGCCAGCAGCAGCGGGAGCTCCTACAATGAGCAGTTCTTC	CASSSGSSYNEQFF
TRBV28	.	TRBD1	TRBJ2-5	TGTGCCAGCAGTTCTCCTACAGGGGTGAGCGAAGAGACCCAGTACTTC	CASSSPTGVSEETQYF
TRBV5-4	.	TRBD2	TRBJ2-1	TGTGCCAGCAGCTTGGCAGAGCGAGCGGGGCCCGATGACTCTGAGCAGTTCTTC	CASSLAERAGPDDSEQFF
TRBV6-6	.	.	TRBJ1-2	TGTGCCAGCAGTTACGGGCAGGGGCATGGCTACACCTTC	CASSYGQGHGYTF
TRBV14	.	.	TRBJ2-1	TGTGCCAGCAGCCACGGCGCCGGGGATGAGCAGTTCTTC	CASSHGAGDEQFF
TRBV5-1	.	TRBD2	TRBJ2-5	TGCGCCAGCAGCTTGGGACTAGCGGGGAACCGGTACTTC	CASSLGLAGNRYF
TRBV9	.	TRBD1	TRBJ1-2	TGTGCCAGCAGCGTTAACCCGACAGGGAACTATGGCTACACCTTC	CASSVNPTGNYGYTF
TRBV19	once	.	TRBJ2-4	TGTGCCAGTAGTATAGATCTGGCGGGAGCCAAAAACATTCAGTACTTC	CASSIDLAGAKNIQYF
TRBV28	.	.	TRBJ2-7	TGTGCCAGCAGAGGGGGGACAGCCTACGAGCAGTACTTC	CASRGGTAYEQYF
TRBV11-3	.	.	TRBJ2-1	TGTGCCAGCAGTGCCTCGCCTCGGGGTGAGCAGTTCTTC	CASSASPRGEQFF
TRBV6-1	.	.	TRBJ1-5	TGTGCCAGCACACTCCGGGGGGATGAGCCCCAGCATTTT	CASTLRGDEPQHF
TRBV9	.	.	TRBJ2-3	TGTGCCAGTGGTCGGCAGGTCGCCACAGATACGCAGTATTTT	CASGRQVATDTQYF
TRBV18	.	.	TRBJ1-1	TGTGCCAGCTCACCGCTAACGGGATCGGGACACATCGACACTGAAGCTTTCTTT	CASSPLTGSGHIDTEAFF
TRBV2	once	.	TRBJ2-1	TGTGCCAGCACTAGCGACTCCTACAATGAGCAGTTCTTC	CASTSDSYNEQFF
TRBV19	.	.	TRBJ1-6	TGTGCCAGTAGCCCCTTTGGCCGCTCCTATAATTCACCCCTCCACTTT	CASSPFGRSYNSPLHF
TRBV4-2	.	TRBD1	TRBJ2-7	TGTGCCAGCAGCCAAATAGCTGGACAGGGGGCTTACGAGCAGTACTTC	CASSQIAGQGAYEQYF
TRBV5-1	.	.	TRBJ2-7	TGCGCCAGCAGCCCAGGTGGGGGGTTCCACGAGCAGTACTTC	CASSPGGGFHEQYF
TRBV19	.	.	TRBJ2-1	TGTGCCACCGATTACACTGGCGGGTCACGGCGTGCTCCTAGTTCCTACAATGAGCAGTTCTTC	CATDYTGGSRRAPSSYNEQFF
TRBV4-1	.	.	TRBJ1-2	TGCGCCAGCAGCCAAGCAAACAGCTCTATGGCGTTTCGCTACACCTTC	CASSQANSSMAFRYTF
TRBV14	.	TRBD2	TRBJ2-7	TGTGCCAGCAGCCAATTCAGCAGCGGGGGGACCGAGCAGTACTTC	CASSQFSSGGTEQYF
TRBV6-4	.	TRBD2	TRBJ2-1	TGTGCCAGCAGTGAATCAGCGGGAGGGTACAGTGAGCAGTTCTTC	CASSESAGGYSEQFF
TRBV10-3	.	.	TRBJ2-1	TGTGCCATCAGTGAAAGACAGGCGAATGAGCAGTTCTTC	CAISERQANEQFF
TRBV25-1	once	TRBD1	TRBJ2-7	TGTGCCAGCAGTGCGGCCGGGGACAGATCCTACGAGCAGTACTTC	CASSAAGDRSYEQYF
TRBV4-1	once	.	TRBJ1-2	TGCGCCAGCAGCCAGTCAACGGGAACCGCCCATGGCTACACCTTC	CASSQSTGTAHGYTF
TRBV28	.	.	TRBJ2-7	TGTGCCAGCAGGGGGCAGCCCTCCTACGAGCAGTACTTC	CASRGQPSYEQYF
TRBV29-1	.	TRBD2	TRBJ2-1	TGCAGCGTTGAAGATCGGAAGACTAGCGGGATCATAAATGAGCAGTTCTTC	CSVEDRKTSGIINEQFF
TRBV11-2	.	.	TRBJ1-1	TGTGCCAGCAGCCAGGTGGCAGGGCCCCTGAACACTGAAGCTTTCTTT	CASSQVAGPLNTEAFF
TRBV12-5	.	TRBD2	TRBJ2-1	TGTGCTAGTGGTTTGGTAGCGGGGATCAGGGCTTCTGAGCAGTTCTTC	CASGLVAGIRASEQFF
TRBV10-3	few	.	TRBJ2-1	TGTGCCATCAGTGAGTCACAGGTGTGGCAGTTCTTC	CAISESQVWQFF
TRBV19	.	TRBD2	TRBJ2-1	TGTGCCAGTAGTATAGATCGGTCTAGCGGCAGCAATGAGCAGTTCTTC	CASSIDRSSGSNEQFF
TRBV4-1	.	.	TRBJ2-5	TGCGCCAGCAGCCAGGGAAATAGCGGAGGAGAGGAGACCCAGTACTTC	CASSQGNSGGEETQYF
TRBV7-6	.	TRBD2	TRBJ2-7	TGTGCCAGCAGCCCCACTAGCGGGGGGGCCTACGAGCAGTACTTC	CASSPTSGGAYEQYF
TRBV30	.	.	TRBJ1-2	TGTGCCTGGAGTAGAGCCTATGGCTACACCTTC	CAWSRAYGYTF
TRBV6-1	.	.	TRBJ1-1	TGTGCCAGCAGTGAAAGAGACAGTAGGACTGAAGCTTTCTTT	CASSERDSRTEAFF
TRBV14	.	.	TRBJ2-3	TGTGCCAGCAGCCAAGCAGGGGATACGCAGTATTTT	CASSQAGDTQYF
TRBV11-2	.	TRBD2	TRBJ2-1	TGTGCCAGCAGCCCAACTAGGGCGACTAGCGGGAGGGCCCTGTTCTTC	CASSPTRATSGRALFF
TRBV10-3	.	TRBD2	TRBJ2-3	TGTGCCATCAGTGAAACTAGCGGCGCGGATACGCAGTATTTT	CAISETSGADTQYF